This T cell receptor beta chain was sequenced for a study of blood T cells in healthy people across ages. Study-wide results and caveats: TCR beta diversity, measured per million T cells, fell in a roughly linear way with age.

CDR3 length: 13 amino acids. Per the germline V gene, CDR1 is DFQATT and CDR2 is SNEGSKA (reference sequence). About this clonotype: Its cognate antigen is unknown. A read error may produce the germline difference seen at one junction end.

Primers used in a second PCR of about 6 to 11 cycles were a sample-barcoded 5' primer and a J-beta primer mix. TCRdb re-analysed the 5' RACE reads in MiXCR, keeping a single row per CDR3 protein. Of under 1,100,000 distinct CDR3 sequences in the sample, less than 25% were seen once. The data were also submitted as part of a second study, on T cells of mothers and their children. This second study notes: Slightly higher but non-significant overlap marked related mother-child pairs versus unrelated pairs.

The chain carries TRBV20-1 and TRBJ2-3; 13 bases align to TRBD2. The sample consisted of blood. The receptor was isolated from a girl aged 2-10 years in good health. The CDR3 coding sequence is TGCAGTGCCTGGACTAGCGGGGGAAATACGCGGTATTTT. Protein sequence: CSAWTSGGNTRYF.